Listed here is a single TCR beta chain. TCRdb re-called the RT-PCR reads through MiXCR, storing one row per CDR3 protein. Among 800,000 to 1,000,000 distinct CDR3 sequences listed, roughly 18% were seen once. This sample stems from a study of patients and donors after allogeneic stem cell transplantation. This CDR3 has 12 residues. CDR1 and CDR2 (germline): LNHNV, YYDKDF (reference sequence). Trimming took off 6 bases at V and 9 bases at J, with 12 bases between the two ends. The chain recombines TRBV15 with TRBJ1-5; no definite D call. The TCR was taken from a human donor who was either an allogeneic HSCT recipient or a stem cell or donor lymphocyte infusion donor (not recorded which). It is not recorded whose cells these are; they may come from a transplant donor. Sequenced input: blood, either unsorted or a sorted T cell fraction (not recorded which). CDR3 sequence: CATSLNWGPQHF. As DNA, the CDR3 is TGTGCCACCAGTTTAAACTGGGGGCCCCAGCATTTT.